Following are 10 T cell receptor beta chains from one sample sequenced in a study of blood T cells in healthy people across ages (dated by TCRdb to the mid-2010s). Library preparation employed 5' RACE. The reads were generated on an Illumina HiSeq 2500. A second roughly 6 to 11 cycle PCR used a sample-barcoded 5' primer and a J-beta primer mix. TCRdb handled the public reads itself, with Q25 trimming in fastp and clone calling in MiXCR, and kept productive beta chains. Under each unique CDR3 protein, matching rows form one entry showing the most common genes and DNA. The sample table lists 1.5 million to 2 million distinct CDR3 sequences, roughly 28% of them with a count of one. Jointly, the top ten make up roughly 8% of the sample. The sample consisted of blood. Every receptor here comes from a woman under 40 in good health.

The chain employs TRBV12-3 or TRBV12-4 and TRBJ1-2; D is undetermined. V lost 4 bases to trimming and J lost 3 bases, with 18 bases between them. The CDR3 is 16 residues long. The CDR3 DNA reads TGTGCCAGCAGTTCAAAGCTTGGAACTGAGGACTATGGCTACACCTTC. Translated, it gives CASSSKLGTEDYGYTF.

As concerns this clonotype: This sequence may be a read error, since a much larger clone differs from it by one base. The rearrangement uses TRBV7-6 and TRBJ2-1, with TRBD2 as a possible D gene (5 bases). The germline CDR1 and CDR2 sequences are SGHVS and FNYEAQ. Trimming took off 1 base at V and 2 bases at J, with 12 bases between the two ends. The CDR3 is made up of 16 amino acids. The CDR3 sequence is CASSLEGQRPYNEQFF. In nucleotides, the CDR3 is TGTGCCAGCAGCTTAGAAGGCCAGCGGCCCTACAATGAGCAGTTCTTC.

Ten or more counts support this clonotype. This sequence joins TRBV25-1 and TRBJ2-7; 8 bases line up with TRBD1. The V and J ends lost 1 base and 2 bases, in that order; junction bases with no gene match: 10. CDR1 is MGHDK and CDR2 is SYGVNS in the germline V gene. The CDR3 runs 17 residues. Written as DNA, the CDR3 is TGTGCCAGCAGTGAATCGGTTCGGACAGGGCGACCCTACGAGCAGTACTTC. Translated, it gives CASSESVRTGRPYEQYF.

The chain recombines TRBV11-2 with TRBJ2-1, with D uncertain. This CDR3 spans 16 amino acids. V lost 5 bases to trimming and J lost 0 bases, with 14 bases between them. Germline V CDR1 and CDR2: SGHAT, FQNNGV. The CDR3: CASSGKERGSYNEQFF. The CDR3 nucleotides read TGTGCCAGCAGCGGTAAAGAGAGAGGCTCCTACAATGAGCAGTTCTTC. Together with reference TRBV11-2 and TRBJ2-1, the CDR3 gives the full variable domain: EAGVAQSPRYKIIEKRQSVAFWCNPISGHATLYWYQQILGQGPKLLIQFQNNGVVDDSQLPKDRFSAERLKGVDSTLKIQPAKLEDSAVYLCASSGKERGSYNEQFFGPGTRLTVL.

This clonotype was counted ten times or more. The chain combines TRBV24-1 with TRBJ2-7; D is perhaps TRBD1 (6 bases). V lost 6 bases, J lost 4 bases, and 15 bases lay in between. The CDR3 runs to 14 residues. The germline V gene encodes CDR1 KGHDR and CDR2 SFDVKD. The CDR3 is CATSSSDRLYEQYF. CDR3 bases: TGTGCCACCAGTTCGTCAGACAGGTTATACGAGCAGTACTTC.

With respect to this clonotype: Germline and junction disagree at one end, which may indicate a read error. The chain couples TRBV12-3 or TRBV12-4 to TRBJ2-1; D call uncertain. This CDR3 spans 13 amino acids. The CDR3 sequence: CASSPTLNNELFF. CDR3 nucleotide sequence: TGTGCCAGCAGTCCAACCCTAAACAATGAGCTGTTCTTC.

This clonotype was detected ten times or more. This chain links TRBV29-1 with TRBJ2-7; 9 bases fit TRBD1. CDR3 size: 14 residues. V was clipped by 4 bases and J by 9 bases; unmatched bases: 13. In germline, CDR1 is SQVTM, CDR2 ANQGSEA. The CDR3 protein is CSVASGQGKLGQYF. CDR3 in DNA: TGCAGCGTTGCCTCGGGACAGGGTAAATTAGGGCAGTACTTC.

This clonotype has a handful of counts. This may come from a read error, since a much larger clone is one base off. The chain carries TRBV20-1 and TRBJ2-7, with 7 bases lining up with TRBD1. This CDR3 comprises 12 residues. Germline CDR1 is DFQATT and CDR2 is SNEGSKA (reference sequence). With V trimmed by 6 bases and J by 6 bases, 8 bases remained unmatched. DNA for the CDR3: TGCAGTGCCTTACCCAGGGGGTCCGAGCAGTACTTC. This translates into CSALPRGSEQYF.

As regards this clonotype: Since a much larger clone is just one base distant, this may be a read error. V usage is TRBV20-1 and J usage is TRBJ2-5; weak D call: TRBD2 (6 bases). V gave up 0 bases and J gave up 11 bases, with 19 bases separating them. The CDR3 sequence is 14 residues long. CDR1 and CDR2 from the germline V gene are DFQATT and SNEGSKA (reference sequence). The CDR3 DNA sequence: TGCAGTGCTAGAGATCTCGGGGGACCCAATGAGCAGTACTTC. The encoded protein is CSARDLGGPNEQYF.

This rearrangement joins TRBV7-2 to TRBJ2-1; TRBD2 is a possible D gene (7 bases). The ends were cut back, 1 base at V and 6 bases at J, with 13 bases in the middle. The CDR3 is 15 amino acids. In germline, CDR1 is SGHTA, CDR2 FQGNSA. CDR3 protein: CASSLDVGGGNEQFF. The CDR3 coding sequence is TGTGCCAGCAGCTTAGACGTAGGGGGGGGCAATGAGCAGTTCTTC.